This is a list of T cell receptor beta chains from one sample in a study of graft-versus-host responses after intestinal transplantation. Profiled with immunoSEQ multiplex PCR; TCRdb holds only in-frame clones, not every one. The sample has 15,000 or so clones, approximately 30% seen once. Sequences were derived from alloreactive CD8+ T cells from a mixed lymphocyte reaction culture, sampled before intestinal transplant. All receptors come from a human patient who received an intestinal transplant. The CDR3 runs from the conserved cysteine through the conserved F or W. A D gene is named only where the DNA matches it firmly. Part of the rows lack a size; the others show once, few, many or a class for expanded clones.

J,D,V,size,CDR3,DNA
TRBJ2-7,NA,TRBV28,few,CASSFAQQVGYEQYF,TGTGCCAGCAGTTTTGCCCAACAGGTAGGCTACGAGCAGTACTTC
TRBJ1-1,TRBD1,TRBV4-3,NA,CASSQDRGRGTEAFF,TGCGCCAGCAGCCAAGACAGGGGGCGGGGGACTGAAGCTTTCTTT
TRBJ2-7,TRBD1,TRBV4-3,few,CASSQDFPDRVSEQYF,TGCGCCAGCAGCCAAGATTTTCCGGACAGGGTGAGCGAGCAGTACTTC
TRBJ2-5,TRBD1,TRBV7-9,few,CASSPPLGGADQETQYF,TGTGCCAGCAGCCCTCCCCTAGGGGGCGCAGATCAAGAGACCCAGTACTTC
TRBJ2-2,NA,TRBV11-2,NA,CASRLWGGPSLAGELFF,TGTGCCAGCAGATTATGGGGGGGGCCCTCTCTTGCCGGGGAGCTGTTTTTT
TRBJ1-1,NA,TRBV30,once,CAWSQGTEAFF,TGTGCCTGGAGCCAGGGTACTGAAGCTTTCTTT
TRBJ2-7,TRBD2,TRBV27,few,CASRATGGNSYEQYF,TGTGCCAGCAGAGCCACGGGAGGCAACTCCTACGAGCAGTACTTC
TRBJ1-1,NA,TRBV30,NA,CAWSVHTGEAFF,TGTGCCTGGAGTGTACATACGGGGGAAGCTTTCTTT
TRBJ1-1,NA,TRBV30,NA,CAWSVRKGPYTEAFF,TGTGCCTGGAGTGTACGGAAGGGGCCTTACACTGAAGCTTTCTTT
TRBJ1-5,NA,TRBV7-2,few,CASSLDTGSGQPQHF,TGTGCCAGCAGCTTGGATACAGGGTCGGGACAGCCCCAGCATTTT